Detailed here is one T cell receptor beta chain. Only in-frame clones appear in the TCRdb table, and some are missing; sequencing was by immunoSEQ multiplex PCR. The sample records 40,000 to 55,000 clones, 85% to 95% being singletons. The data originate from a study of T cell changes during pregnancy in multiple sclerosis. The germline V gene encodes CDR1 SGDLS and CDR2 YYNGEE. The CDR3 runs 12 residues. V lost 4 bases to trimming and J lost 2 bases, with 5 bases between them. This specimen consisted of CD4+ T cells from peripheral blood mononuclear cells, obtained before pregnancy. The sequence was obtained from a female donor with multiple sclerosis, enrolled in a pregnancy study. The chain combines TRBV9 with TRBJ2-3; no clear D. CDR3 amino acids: CASSPHTDTQYF. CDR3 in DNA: TGTGCCAGCAGCCCCCACACAGATACGCAGTATTTT.